One and the same sample provided the 20 T cell receptor beta chains below, sequenced in a study of Ad26.COV2.S vaccination and SARS-CoV-2 variants. Libraries were prepared by immunoSEQ multiplex PCR; TCRdb keeps only in-frame clonotypes and omits some of them. The sample shows about 350,000 clones, 75% to 90% of them seen only once. Treatment defined: 15 to 20 received Ad26.COV2.S at low or high dose, single or two shots; 5 received placebo; per-sample allocation not given. Samples analyzed were those drawn on day 63 after the first vaccine or placebo injection. The specimen was peripheral blood, collected in a trial of Ad26.COV2.S vaccine versus placebo. The receptors shown here come from a person between 18 and 65 years old who received the Ad26.COV2.S COVID-19 vaccine or a placebo.

This sequence joins TRBV6-2 or TRBV6-3 and TRBJ2-7, with 8 positions matching TRBD2. The germline CDR1 and CDR2 sequences are MNHEY and SVGEGT. V lost 5 bases to trimming and J lost 2 bases; unmatched junction nucleotides: 14. This CDR3 spans 17 amino acids. CDR3 DNA sequence: TGTGCCAGCAGTCACCTCCGGCGGGAGGCCTCCGCCTACGAGCAGTACTTC. Its translation: CASSHLRREASAYEQYF.

The J gene is TRBJ1-4, the V gene TRBV5-6, with D perhaps matching TRBD1 (6 bases). Trimming stripped 1 base from V and 3 bases from J, with 10 bases between. Germline CDR1 is SGHDT and CDR2 is YYEEEE. This CDR3 contains 15 residues. The CDR3 DNA sequence: TGTGCCAGCAGCTTGAGGACAGCTTCTAATGAAAAACTGTTTTTT. This codes for CASSLRTASNEKLFF.

The chain combines TRBV6-2 or TRBV6-3 with TRBJ2-7; no firm D call. Per germline, CDR1 MNHEY and CDR2 SVGEGT. V lost 2 bases and J lost 3, with 5 bases in between. This CDR3 is built from 12 residues. CDR3 nucleotide sequence: TGTGCCAGCAGTTACGACTTCTACGAGCAGTACTTC. It translates to CASSYDFYEQYF.

The J gene is TRBJ2-2, the V gene TRBV6-1, with D perhaps matching TRBD1 (5 bases). V gave up 4 bases and J gave up 0 bases, with 12 bases separating them. CDR1 is MNHNS and CDR2 is SASEGT in the germline V gene. This CDR3 has 16 amino acids. DNA for the CDR3: TGTGCCAGCAGTGTTAGGGGCAGAACGAACACCGGGGAGCTGTTTTTT. Its protein product is CASSVRGRTNTGELFF.

This rearrangement joins TRBV19 to TRBJ2-7; 9 nucleotides agree with TRBD1. The CDR3 sequence is 15 residues long. Trimming cost V 5 bases and J 5 bases; bases outside gene matches: 10. Germline V gene lookup returns CDR1 LNHDA and CDR2 SQIVND (reference sequence). The CDR3 DNA is TGTGCCAGTAGTGTCCCCGGGACAGGGAATCACGAGCAGTACTTC. Its translation: CASSVPGTGNHEQYF.

This rearrangement joins TRBV7-9 to TRBJ1-3; the D is unclear. Germline CDR1 SEHNR, CDR2 FQNEAQ (reference sequence). The CDR3 has 16 residues. The V and J ends lost 1 base and 9 bases respectively, with 19 bases between them. The CDR3 is CASSLDLGIVPATIYF. CDR3 DNA: TGTGCCAGCAGCTTAGACCTGGGCATCGTGCCCGCCACCATATATTTT.

The chain employs TRBV11-3 and TRBJ2-7, with a weak D call TRBD1 (5 bases). Germline V gives CDR1 SGHNT, CDR2 YENEEA. The CDR3 contains 14 residues. Between the trimmed V and J ends, which lost 1 base and 4 bases, there was a span of 11 bases. DNA of the CDR3: TGTGCCAGCAGCTTAGCCTCTCAGGGTTACGAGCAGTACTTC. Its translation is CASSLASQGYEQYF.

The V call is TRBV6-6, the J call TRBJ2-7; possibly TRBD2 for D (5 bases). V was clipped by 7 bases and J by 2 bases, with 12 bases between them. CDR3 size: 13 residues. From germline, CDR1 is MNHNY and CDR2 SVGAGI (reference sequence). The CDR3 region is CASTRGLAYEQYF. In DNA, the CDR3 is TGTGCCAGCACCCGAGGACTGGCCTACGAGCAGTACTTC.

The genes are TRBV28 and TRBJ1-5, with D uncertain. Germline loops: CDR1 MDHEN, CDR2 SYDVKM. The V end lost 6 bases, the J end lost 0 bases, and 12 bases lay between the germline ends. This CDR3 comprises 15 residues. CDR3 in DNA: TGTGCCAGCAGCCCCCTCCACGGTAGCAATCAGCCCCAGCATTTT. It yields the protein CASSPLHGSNQPQHF.

This chain uses TRBV9 with TRBJ2-7; a weak D match, TRBD2 (6 bases). This CDR3 comprises 12 residues. Germline V CDR1 and CDR2: SGDLS, YYNGEE. V lost 7 bases to trimming and J lost 3 bases, with 11 bases between them. This chain's CDR3 is CASGTFLYEQYF. The CDR3 bases are TGTGCCAGCGGGACTTTTCTCTACGAGCAGTACTTC.

This chain links TRBV28 with TRBJ1-4; the D is unclear. V was trimmed by 7 bases and J by 4 bases, leaving 7 bases between them. CDR3 size: 12 residues. Germline V lookup: CDR1 MDHEN, CDR2 SYDVKM. CDR3 protein: CASKGINEKLFF. CDR3 coding DNA: TGTGCCAGCAAAGGGATTAATGAAAAACTGTTTTTT.

The V call is TRBV7-9, the J call TRBJ1-5; D is possibly TRBD1 (5 bases). The V gene's germline CDR1 is SEHNR and CDR2 FQNEAQ (reference sequence). This CDR3 spans 12 amino acids. V was clipped by 6 bases and J by 5 bases, with 8 bases between them. The CDR3 loop reads CASSDSYQPQHF. As DNA, the CDR3 is TGTGCCAGCAGTGACAGTTATCAGCCCCAGCATTTT.

This chain connects TRBV7-2 to TRBJ2-7; D possibly corresponds to TRBD2 (5 bases). Looked up from germline, CDR1 is SGHTA and CDR2 is FQGNSA. Trimming took 7 bases from V and 4 from J, leaving 17 bases between them. The CDR3 runs to 14 residues. In DNA, the CDR3 is TGTGCCAGCAAGCCAGGCGCGGGTCGATACGAGCAGTACTTC. Its translation is CASKPGAGRYEQYF.

V usage is TRBV6-5 and J usage is TRBJ1-1, with D uncertain. The CDR3 contains 13 residues. Trimming took off 2 bases at V and 2 bases at J, with 6 bases between the two ends. The germline V gene has CDR1 MNHEY and CDR2 SVGAGI. CDR3 region: CASSYARNTEAFF. The CDR3 DNA reads TGTGCCAGCAGTTACGCCAGAAACACTGAAGCTTTCTTT.

This clone occurred a few times. The rearrangement joins TRBV6-6 to TRBJ2-1, with 11 bases identical to TRBD2. V lost 5 bases, J lost 10 bases, and 13 bases stayed unmatched. In germline, CDR1 is MNHNY, CDR2 SVGAGI (reference sequence). This CDR3 has 16 amino acids. The CDR3 spells CASSKLAGALSREQFF. The CDR3, as DNA: TGTGCCAGCAGTAAACTAGCGGGAGCACTTTCGCGGGAGCAGTTCTTC.

The chain couples TRBV6-5 to TRBJ1-2; a possible D gene is TRBD1 (5 bases). Germline V CDR1 and CDR2: MNHEY, SVGAGI. The CDR3 extends over 15 amino acids. Trimming left V 3 bases short and J 8 bases short, with 19 bases between. CDR3 coding DNA: TGTGCCAGCAGTTATCGAGACGGCAGGGTAGGAGGCTACACCTTC. Amino acids: CASSYRDGRVGGYTF.

The V and J genes are TRBV7-8 and TRBJ1-4; D gene unclear. CDR1 and CDR2 from the germline V gene are SGHVS and FQNEAQ. Deletions cut 5 bases from V and 4 bases from J, with 8 bases between. The CDR3 spans 13 residues. The CDR3, as DNA: TGTGCCAGCAGCCCCCGTCTTAATGAAAAACTGTTTTTT. It codes for CASSPRLNEKLFF.

V gene TRBV28 combines with J gene TRBJ1-1, with 8 bases lining up with TRBD1. Germline CDR1 MDHEN, CDR2 SYDVKM. The CDR3 consists of 13 residues. V trimming: 5 bases; J trimming: 3 bases; junction bases outside the gene matches: 2. CDR3 region: CASSRQGYTEAFF. The CDR3 region has the DNA TGTGCCAGCAGTCGACAGGGGTACACTGAAGCTTTCTTT.

The chain carries TRBV2 and TRBJ2-3, with 11 positions matching TRBD2. With 6 bases clipped from V and 2 bases from J, the junction kept 4 bases outside the gene matches. The germline V gene has CDR1 SNHLY and CDR2 FYNNEI. The CDR3 contains 15 residues. CDR3 loop: CASRGTSGSTDTQYF. For the CDR3, the DNA is TGTGCCAGCAGGGGGACTAGCGGATCCACAGATACGCAGTATTTT.

The chain employs TRBV19 and TRBJ2-7, with a weak D call TRBD2 (5 bases). The CDR3 is 15 amino acids. Germline-derived CDR1 and CDR2 are LNHDA and SQIVND (reference sequence). Trimming cost V 3 bases and J 0 bases, with 12 bases left between them. The CDR3 protein is CASSILPGFSYEQYF. CDR3 in DNA: TGTGCCAGTAGTATCCTACCGGGATTCTCCTACGAGCAGTACTTC.